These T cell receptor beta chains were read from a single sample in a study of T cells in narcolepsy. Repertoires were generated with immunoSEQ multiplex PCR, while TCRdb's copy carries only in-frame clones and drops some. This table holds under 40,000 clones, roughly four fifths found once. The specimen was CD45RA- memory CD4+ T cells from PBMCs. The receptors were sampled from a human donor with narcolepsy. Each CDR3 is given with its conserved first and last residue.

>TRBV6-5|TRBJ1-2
CASSETRGIGYTF
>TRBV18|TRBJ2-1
CASSPQGQKNEQFF
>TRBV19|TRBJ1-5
CASNAQNQPQHF
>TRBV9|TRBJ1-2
CASSVDPTSNYGYTF
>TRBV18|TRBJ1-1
CASSPKLNTEAFF
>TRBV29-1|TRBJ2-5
CSVEVGGRYF
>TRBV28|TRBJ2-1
CASSPMGQGVYNEQFF
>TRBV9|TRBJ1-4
CASSVGDRASNEKLFF
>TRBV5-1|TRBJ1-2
CASSFDSYQPSIYGYTF
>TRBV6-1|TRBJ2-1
CASSGRGGIYNEQFF
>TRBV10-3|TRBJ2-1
CAISGTARPNEQFF
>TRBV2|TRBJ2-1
CASRRDKANEQFF
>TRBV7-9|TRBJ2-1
CASSSQGNEQFF
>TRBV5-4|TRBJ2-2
CASSLQDHTGELFF
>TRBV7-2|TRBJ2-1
CASSLGLAGYNEQFF
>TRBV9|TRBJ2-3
CASSAFLAGTDTQYF
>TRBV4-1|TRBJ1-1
CASSQIAQIRGSNTEAFF
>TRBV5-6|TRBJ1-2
CASSGGTGSFDYGYTF
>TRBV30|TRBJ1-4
CAWSRVSNEKLFF
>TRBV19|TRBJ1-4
CASGGGFNEKLFF
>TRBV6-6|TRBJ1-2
CASSQTEDYGYTF
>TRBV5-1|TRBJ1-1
CASSLEGPRGGVRTEAFF
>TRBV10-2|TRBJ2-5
CASLGSGYQGTQYF
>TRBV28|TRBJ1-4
CASSNRGAREKLFF
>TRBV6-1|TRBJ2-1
CASREVGLNGEQFF
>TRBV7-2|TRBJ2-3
CASSPRQGGATDTQYF